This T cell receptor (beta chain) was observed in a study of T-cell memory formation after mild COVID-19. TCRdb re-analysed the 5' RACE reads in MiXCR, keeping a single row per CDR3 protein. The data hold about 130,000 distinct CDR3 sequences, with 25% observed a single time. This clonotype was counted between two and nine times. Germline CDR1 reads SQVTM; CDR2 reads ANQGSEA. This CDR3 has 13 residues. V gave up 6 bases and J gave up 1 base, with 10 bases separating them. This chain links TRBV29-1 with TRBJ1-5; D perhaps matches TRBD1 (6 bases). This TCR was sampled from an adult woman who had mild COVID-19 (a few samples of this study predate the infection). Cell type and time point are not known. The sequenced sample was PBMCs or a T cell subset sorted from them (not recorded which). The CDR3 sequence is CSVRTESNQPQHF. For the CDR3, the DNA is TGCAGCGTCCGGACAGAGAGCAATCAGCCCCAGCATTTT.